These 28 T cell receptor beta chains came from one sample sequenced in a study of regulatory T cells in long-lasting Graves disease. TCR beta libraries were built with iRepertoire HTBI primers and Arm-PCR of CDR3 regions. TCRdb passed the multiplex PCR reads through MiXCR, listing each CDR3 protein once. The data hold a few hundred thousand distinct CDR3 sequences, with 12% observed a single time. Time point of the sample: newly diagnosed GD, antithyroid drugs for less than 3 months. Extracted PBMC RNA gave rise to the TCR library. In addition, the sample was reused for a study of T cells in Graves' hyperthyroidism and ophthalmopathy.

This material consisted of peripheral blood mononuclear cells (PBMCs), taken at new diagnosis, from a patient treated with antithyroid drugs. These receptors were taken from a woman younger than 30 with Graves disease.

The V gene is TRBV9, the J gene TRBJ1-2; no clear D. Germline CDR1 and CDR2: SGDLS and YYNGEE. The CDR3 runs to 17 residues. V was cut by 0 bases and J by 4 bases, with 19 bases left in between. The CDR3 region has the DNA TGTGCCAGCAGCGTAGCGGGAACGGCCGCCCTTCCCTATGGCTACACCTTC. The encoded protein is CASSVAGTAALPYGYTF.

A few counts support this clonotype. This rearrangement joins TRBV7-2 to TRBJ2-7; 7 positions agree with TRBD2. The germline V gene has CDR1 SGHTA and CDR2 FQGNSA. The CDR3 length is 17 residues. V lost 4 bases to trimming and J lost 5 bases; unmatched junction nucleotides: 17. The chain's CDR3 is CASSSSRLRELGDEQYF. The CDR3 nucleotides read TGTGCCAGCAGCTCTAGCCGCTTGCGGGAGCTAGGGGACGAGCAGTACTTC.

This clonotype was counted ten times or more. This rearrangement joins TRBV5-6 to TRBJ2-3, with TRBD2 matching over 9 bases. Germline values: CDR1 SGHDT, CDR2 YYEEEE. With 4 bases clipped from V and 6 bases from J, the junction kept 15 bases outside the gene matches. This CDR3 has 17 amino acids. The CDR3 region is CASSHPGERGAMDTQYF. CDR3 sequence (DNA): TGTGCCAGCAGCCACCCGGGGGAGCGGGGGGCCATGGATACGCAGTATTTT.

This clonotype was seen only a few times. The chain combines TRBV4-1 with TRBJ1-1; perhaps TRBD1 as D (6 bases). V dropped 5 bases and J dropped 0 bases, with 28 bases sitting between them. From germline, CDR1 is MGHRA and CDR2 YSYEKL. This CDR3 contains 20 residues. Here the CDR3 DNA reads TGCGCCAGCAGCTCACGACTATTGACAGGTATAGTTAACATGAACACTGAAGCTTTCTTT. Translated: CASSSRLLTGIVNMNTEAFF.

This clonotype was counted ten times or more. The chain employs TRBV5-1 and TRBJ2-7; no reliable D call. CDR3 length: 12 residues. Germline values: CDR1 SGHRS, CDR2 YFSETQ. V lost 3 bases, J lost 1 base, and 5 bases lay in between. The CDR3 sequence is CASSSLSYEQYV. In nucleotides, the CDR3 is TGCGCCAGCAGCTCCCTTTCCTACGAGCAGTACGTC.

This clonotype came up many times. The V and J genes are TRBV5-6 and TRBJ2-1, with TRBD1 matching over 7 bases. The CDR3 totals 17 residues. With V trimmed by 6 bases and J by 7 bases, 19 bases remained unmatched. Germline V gene lookup returns CDR1 SGHDT and CDR2 YYEEEE. CDR3 region: CASNNRKTGTGVNEQFF. The DNA of the CDR3 is TGTGCCAGCAATAATCGCAAGACAGGGACGGGTGTAAATGAGCAGTTCTTC.

This clonotype appeared a few times. The gene calls are TRBV7-6 and TRBJ2-1, with 13 bases identical to TRBD2. Trimming cost V 5 bases and J 5 bases; bases outside gene matches: 12. The length of the CDR3 is 18 residues. Germline V gene sequence: CDR1 SGHVS, CDR2 FNYEAQ. CDR3 coding DNA: TGTGCCAGCAGCCTCTATTCCGGGACTAGCGGGGATAACAATGAGCAGTTCTTC. Its translation: CASSLYSGTSGDNNEQFF. The full variable domain, its missing parts supplied by reference TRBV7-6 and TRBJ2-1, is GAGVSQSPRYKVTKRGQDVALRCDPISGHVSLYWYRQALGQGPEFLTYFNYEAQQDKSGLPNDRFSAERPEGSISTLTIQRTEQRDSAMYRCASSLYSGTSGDNNEQFFGPGTRLTVL.

Comments on this clonotype: A read error may explain this, as a much larger clone is one base away. The chain carries TRBV9 and TRBJ1-1; D might be TRBD1 (5 bases). CDR1 and CDR2 (germline): SGDLS, YYNGEE. CDR3 size: 15 residues. CDR3 sequence: CASSLLRWGNTEASF. CDR3 nucleotides: TGTGCCAGCAGCTTGCTTCGCTGGGGGAACACTGAAGCTTCCTTT.

This clonotype showed up many times. The chain links TRBV11-2 to TRBJ2-7; D remains ambiguous. CDR3 length equals 13 residues. CDR1 SGHAT and CDR2 FQNNGV come from the germline V gene. Trimming pared 1 base from V and 3 bases from J, leaving 7 bases between. CDR3 region: CASSLVDLYEQYV. The CDR3 DNA follows: TGTGCCAGCAGCTTAGTGGATCTCTACGAGCAGTACGTC.

This clonotype was found many times. This CDR3 is CSAPIWEGRRYNEQFF. DNA of the CDR3: TGCAGTGCCCCCATATGGGAGGGCCGGAGATACAATGAGCAGTTCTTC. This rearrangement joins TRBV20-1 to TRBJ2-1; TRBD2 matches 7 bases. Germline values: CDR1 DFQATT, CDR2 SNEGSKA (reference sequence). The CDR3 length is 16 residues. The trim removed 6 bases at V and 4 bases at J, leaving 15 bases unmatched.

This clonotype was picked up many times. The genes are TRBV5-1 and TRBJ2-3; 7 bases align to TRBD2. The length of the CDR3 is 15 residues. Germline assignment: CDR1 SGHRS and CDR2 YFSETQ. V lost 0 bases to trimming and J lost 4 bases; unmatched junction nucleotides: 5. The CDR3 DNA reads as TGCGCCAGCAGCTTGGAGCGGGGAGGGGCAGATACGCAGTATTTT. Translated: CASSLERGGADTQYF.

This clonotype turned up a few times. This sequence joins TRBV6-1 and TRBJ2-2; 9 bases agree with TRBD2. With 7 bases clipped from V and 2 bases from J, the junction kept 8 bases outside the gene matches. CDR3 length equals 16 residues. Germline V gene data show CDR1 as MNHNS and CDR2 as SASEGT. The CDR3 region is CASTHNLAGNTGELFF. The CDR3 bases are TGTGCCAGCACTCACAATCTAGCGGGAAACACCGGGGAGCTGTTTTTT.

This clonotype has at least ten counts. J is TRBJ2-3 and V is TRBV28, with D hard to call. V gave up 6 bases and J gave up 0 bases, with 13 bases separating them. The CDR3 loop spans 15 amino acids. Germline V CDR1 and CDR2: MDHEN, SYDVKM. The CDR3 sequence: CASSHGISSTDTQYF. CDR3 DNA sequence: TGTGCCAGCAGCCATGGAATCTCTAGCACAGATACGCAGTATTTT.

This clonotype was seen ten or more times. CDR3 residues: CSAREGGEHTEAFF. CDR3 bases: TGCAGTGCTAGAGAAGGAGGTGAGCACACTGAAGCTTTCTTT. The chain joins TRBV20-1 to TRBJ1-1, with no clear D. With 0 bases removed from V and 3 bases from J, the gap between germline ends came to 11 bases. CDR3 length: 14 amino acids. Germline CDR1 DFQATT, CDR2 SNEGSKA (reference sequence).

This clonotype occurred a few times. The CDR3 reads CSVDTGTGYYEQYF. The CDR3 coding sequence is TGCAGCGTTGATACCGGGACAGGGTACTACGAGCAGTACTTC. V is TRBV29-1 and J is TRBJ2-7; 9 positions match TRBD1. The CDR3 runs to 14 residues. The V and J ends lost 3 bases and 3 bases, in that order; junction bases with no gene match: 6. Germline V gene data show CDR1 as SQVTM and CDR2 as ANQGSEA.

The sample holds many counts of this clonotype. This sequence joins TRBV20-1 and TRBJ1-2; TRBD1 agrees at 7 bases. Germline CDR1 is DFQATT and CDR2 is SNEGSKA (reference sequence). The CDR3 totals 14 residues. V trimming: 1 base; J trimming: 7 bases; junction bases outside the gene matches: 9. Written as DNA, the CDR3 is TGCAGTGCTAGAGGGGAACAGGGGAAAGGTGGCTACACCTTC. It encodes CSARGEQGKGGYTF.

The rearrangement links TRBV6-2 or TRBV6-3 to TRBJ2-7; 11 bases line up with TRBD2. V lost 5 bases to trimming and J lost 0 bases; unmatched junction nucleotides: 3. Germline V gene lookup returns CDR1 MNHEY and CDR2 SVGEGT. The CDR3 has 15 amino acids. This CDR3 is CASSRTSGYSYEQYF. The CDR3 coding sequence is TGTGCCAGCAGTCGGACTAGCGGGTACTCCTACGAGCAGTACTTC.

There are many counts of this clonotype. V gene TRBV20-1 combines with J gene TRBJ1-2, with 7 bases matching TRBD1. CDR1 DFQATT and CDR2 SNEGSKA come from the germline V gene (reference sequence). V shed 5 bases, J shed 4 bases, and the junction held 10 bases outside the gene matches. The CDR3 has 14 residues. The CDR3 nucleotides read TGCAGTGCTGGGGGCCCAGGGGGGTCCTATGGCTACACCTTC. Its protein is CSAGGPGGSYGYTF.

This clonotype was picked up many times. This sequence joins TRBV20-1 and TRBJ1-1; tentative D call: TRBD1 (5 bases). Germline values: CDR1 DFQATT, CDR2 SNEGSKA (reference sequence). V was cut by 2 bases and J by 12 bases, with 13 bases left in between. The CDR3 covers 11 residues. The CDR3 DNA reads as TGCAGTGCTAGAAGGACAAGTTGGACTTTCTTT. Encoded protein: CSARRTSWTFF.

This clonotype was detected a few times. The rearrangement links TRBV25-1 to TRBJ2-5, with D perhaps being TRBD1 or TRBD2 (5 bases each). CDR3 length: 17 amino acids. Between the trimmed V and J ends, which lost 1 base and 0 bases, there was a span of 15 bases. Germline V gene sequence: CDR1 MGHDK, CDR2 SYGVNS. The CDR3 spells CASSEFRGWGYQETQYF. CDR3 DNA sequence: TGTGCCAGCAGTGAATTTCGAGGCTGGGGGTACCAAGAGACCCAGTACTTC.

This clonotype was counted ten times or more. The chain recombines TRBV28 with TRBJ1-2; the match to TRBD1 covers 9 bases. Germline CDR1 reads MDHEN; CDR2 reads SYDVKM. The CDR3 spans 13 residues. J gave up 6 bases and V 6 bases, and 5 bases lay outside the gene matches. In nucleotides, the CDR3 is TGTGCCAGCAGAGGACAGGGGACTGATGGCTACACCTTC. It specifies CASRGQGTDGYTF.

The gene calls are TRBV10-3 and TRBJ1-1, with D unclear. Germline V gives CDR1 ENHRY, CDR2 SYGVKD. CDR3 length: 15 residues. Trimming left V 4 bases short and J 2 bases short, with 14 bases between. The CDR3 is CAISGHSGSNTEAFF. The CDR3 DNA is TGTGCCATCAGTGGCCACTCAGGATCTAACACTGAAGCTTTCTTT.

This clonotype has a count of ten or more. The chain links TRBV2 to TRBJ2-1; 9 bases line up with TRBD1. This CDR3 spans 12 amino acids. Germline V CDR1 and CDR2: SNHLY, FYNNEI. J gave up 7 bases and V 7 bases, and 2 bases lay outside the gene matches. Here the CDR3 reads CASIGQGNEQFF. CDR3 nucleotide sequence: TGTGCCAGCATTGGACAGGGGAATGAGCAGTTCTTC.

This clonotype has ten or more counts. The V and J genes are TRBV7-3 and TRBJ2-1; D is perhaps TRBD2 (5 bases). Germline-derived CDR1 and CDR2 are SGHTA and FQGTGA. V was cut by 4 bases and J by 5 bases, with 9 bases left in between. The CDR3 has 13 amino acids. The CDR3 region is CASSWGVNNEQFF. The CDR3 DNA reads as TGTGCCAGCAGCTGGGGAGTTAACAATGAGCAGTTCTTC.

This clonotype was recorded many times. The V call is TRBV28, the J call TRBJ2-7; unclear D gene. V gave up 6 bases and J gave up 0 bases, with 9 bases separating them. The CDR3 extends over 13 amino acids. Germline V gene lookup returns CDR1 MDHEN and CDR2 SYDVKM. Here the CDR3 reads CASRFPSSYEQYF. The CDR3 bases are TGTGCCAGCAGGTTCCCCAGCTCCTACGAGCAGTACTTC.

In its sample, this clonotype was seen many times. The chain carries TRBV7-2 and TRBJ1-2; the match to TRBD1 covers 7 bases. The length of the CDR3 is 15 residues. Germline V gene data show CDR1 as SGHTA and CDR2 as FQGNSA. V lost 2 bases and J lost 5; bases outside the gene matches: 8. The CDR3 region has the DNA TGTGCCAGCAGCTTAAGACAGGGCACTTCGTATGGCTACACCTTC. Translating it yields CASSLRQGTSYGYTF. The entire variable domain, with the rest obtained from reference TRBV7-2 and TRBJ1-2, is as follows: GAGVSQSPSNKVTEKGKDVELRCDPISGHTALYWYRQSLGQGLEFLIYFQGNSAPDKSGLPSDRFSAERTGGSVSTLTIQRTQQEDSAVYLCASSLRQGTSYGYTFGSGTRLTVV.

The rearrangement links TRBV9 to TRBJ1-1, with TRBD1 matching 10 bases. CDR1 is SGDLS, CDR2 YYNGEE, per germline. Trimming at V came to 0 bases and at J to 5 bases, leaving 1 base not matched to a gene. The length of the CDR3 is 14 residues. For the CDR3, the DNA is TGTGCCAGCAGCGTAGGACAGGGGGCGACTGAAGCTTTCTTT. It translates to CASSVGQGATEAFF.

Only a few counts were recorded for this clonotype. This chain uses TRBV20-1 with TRBJ1-6; D gene unclear. The CDR3 has 18 amino acids. CDR1 DFQATT and CDR2 SNEGSKA come from the germline V gene (reference sequence). Trimming stripped 3 bases from V and 7 bases from J, with 25 bases between. CDR3 coding DNA: TGCAGTGCTAGTCCCCCTTGGGAGAGAGGAGTCAAAAATTCACCCCTCCACTTT. Its protein product is CSASPPWERGVKNSPLHF.